The 21 T cell receptor beta chains below were found in one sample sequenced in a study of blood T cell repertoires in COVID-19. Some clones are missing from TCRdb's copy, which holds only in-frame ones; the method was immunoSEQ multiplex PCR. The sample records tens of thousands of clones, 85% to 90% being singletons. The sequenced sample was peripheral blood. These receptors were collected from a man in his sixties or seventies with active COVID-19.

The chain employs TRBV2 and TRBJ2-3; D is unresolved. This CDR3 spans 14 amino acids. Germline CDR1 is SNHLY and CDR2 is FYNNEI. The ends were cut back, 3 bases at V and 9 bases at J, with 16 bases in the middle. The CDR3 DNA sequence: TGTGCCAGCAGTGACATGGGCTCCCCTGGCACGCAGTATTTT. Translated: CASSDMGSPGTQYF.

The chain links TRBV10-3 to TRBJ2-7; D is unresolved. CDR1 ENHRY and CDR2 SYGVKD come from the germline V gene. This CDR3 is 14 amino acids long. V was trimmed by 2 bases and J by 6 bases, leaving 14 bases between them. Here the CDR3 DNA reads TGTGCCATCAGTGAGGGCCCCCCCCCGGGCGAGCAGTACTTC. Its translation: CAISEGPPPGEQYF.

A single count supports this clone. The chain is built from TRBV5-4 and TRBJ2-7; TRBD1 agrees at 8 bases. CDR3 length: 15 amino acids. Germline CDR1 is SGHNT and CDR2 is YYREEE (reference sequence). After removal of 0 bases from V and 4 bases from J, the junction contained 6 bases not matched to a gene. This CDR3 is CASSLAETGAYEQYF. In nucleotides, the CDR3 is TGTGCCAGCAGCTTGGCCGAGACAGGGGCGTACGAGCAGTACTTC. Based on the CDR3 plus reference TRBV5-4 and TRBJ2-7, the full variable domain is ETGVTQSPTHLIKTRGQQVTLRCSSQSGHNTVSWYQQALGQGPQFIFQYYREEENGRGNFPPRFSGLQFPNYSSELNVNALELDDSALYLCASSLAETGAYEQYFGPGTRLTVT.

This chain joins TRBV5-1 and TRBJ2-1, with 8 nucleotides matching TRBD2. The CDR3 has 16 amino acids. Germline CDR1 SGHRS, CDR2 YFSETQ. The V segment lost 0 bases and the J segment 5 bases; nucleotides outside the gene matches: 7. The CDR3: CASSLVFSGDHNEQFF. The CDR3 DNA is TGCGCCAGCAGCTTGGTTTTTAGCGGGGATCACAATGAGCAGTTCTTC.

This sequence joins TRBV30 and TRBJ1-1; D uncertain. The CDR3 totals 13 residues. With 1 base removed from V and 5 bases from J, the gap between germline ends came to 11 bases. Germline V gene lookup returns CDR1 GTSNPN and CDR2 SVGIG (reference sequence). This CDR3 reads CAWSAYSRTEAFF. As DNA, the CDR3 is TGTGCCTGGAGTGCCTACAGTCGTACTGAAGCTTTCTTT.

This CDR3 is CASSEHFLLLYGYTF. In DNA form, the CDR3 reads TGTGCCAGCAGTGAACATTTCCTCCTATTATATGGCTACACCTTC. The chain employs TRBV2 and TRBJ1-2; D is undetermined. Germline V gene data show CDR1 as SNHLY and CDR2 as FYNNEI. This CDR3 is built from 15 residues. V was shortened by 2 bases and J by 5 bases, with 15 bases between the two germline ends.

The chain is built from TRBV19 and TRBJ1-2, with 8 positions matching TRBD1. Germline values: CDR1 LNHDA, CDR2 SQIVND (reference sequence). The CDR3 has 16 amino acids. The V segment lost 5 bases and the J segment 4 bases; nucleotides outside the gene matches: 12. DNA for the CDR3: TGTGCCAGTAGTCCCCTCCAGGGGGCGGGAAGCTATGGCTACACCTTC. It is translated as CASSPLQGAGSYGYTF. Based on the CDR3 plus reference TRBV19 and TRBJ1-2, the full variable domain is DGGITQSPKYLFRKEGQNVTLSCEQNLNHDAMYWYRQDPGQGLRLIYYSQIVNDFQKGDIAEGYSVSREKKESFPLTVTSAQKNPTAFYLCASSPLQGAGSYGYTFGSGTRLTVV.

The J gene is TRBJ2-1, the V gene TRBV2, with D perhaps TRBD2 (6 bases). The CDR3 has 15 amino acids. Germline V gene lookup returns CDR1 SNHLY and CDR2 FYNNEI. V lost 8 bases, J lost 5 bases, and 19 bases lay in between. The CDR3 is CASRPSVGAHNEQFF. CDR3 in DNA: TGTGCCAGCCGTCCTAGCGTTGGGGCCCACAATGAGCAGTTCTTC.

This chain uses TRBV6-5 with TRBJ1-4, with D perhaps matching TRBD1 (6 bases). From germline, CDR1 is MNHEY and CDR2 SVGAGI. The CDR3 has 16 amino acids. Deletions cut 1 base from V and 5 bases from J, with 14 bases between. CDR3 nucleotides: TGTGCCAGCAGTTACTTACAGGGACGGGGAAATGAAAAACTGTTTTTT. It translates to CASSYLQGRGNEKLFF.

This chain connects TRBV19 to TRBJ2-4; no clear D. The germline V and J ends were trimmed by 8 bases and 9 bases, with 23 bases remaining between them. This CDR3 contains 15 residues. Germline V gene lookup returns CDR1 LNHDA and CDR2 SQIVND (reference sequence). The CDR3 sequence is CASALEARGASIQYF. Here the CDR3 DNA reads TGTGCCAGTGCCCTCGAGGCCCGAGGCGCGAGCATTCAGTACTTC.

CDR3 nucleotides: TGCGCCAGCAGCAAAAGAGGGACTAGCGGTCCACACGGCACCGGGGAGCTGTTTTTT. Translation: CASSKRGTSGPHGTGELFF. The rearrangement links TRBV5-1 to TRBJ2-2; 11 nucleotides align to TRBD2. CDR3 length: 19 residues. With 4 bases clipped from V and 4 bases from J, the junction kept 15 bases outside the gene matches. Germline CDR1 is SGHRS and CDR2 is YFSETQ.

This chain uses TRBV7-2 with TRBJ2-1; 10 bases match TRBD2. CDR1 and CDR2 from the germline V gene are SGHTA and FQGNSA. The length of the CDR3 is 16 residues. J lost 9 bases, V lost 3 bases, and 11 bases had no gene match. The CDR3 nucleotides read TGTGCCAGCAGCTTGCTGGCAGCGGGAGGGTCCCTTGAGCAGTTCTTC. Translated: CASSLLAAGGSLEQFF.

The chain employs TRBV7-9 and TRBJ2-5; D remains unclear. The germline gives CDR1 SEHNR, CDR2 FQNEAQ (reference sequence). Trimming cost V 7 bases and J 5 bases, with 20 bases left between them. CDR3 length: 15 amino acids. CDR3 sequence (DNA): TGTGCCAGCACCTCCCAGACCTACCCGGAGGAGACCCAGTACTTC. It codes for CASTSQTYPEETQYF.

This chain joins TRBV21-1 and TRBJ1-6. TRBV21-1 is labeled a pseudogene. This CDR3 comprises 16 residues. CDR3 bases: TGTGCCAGCAGCAAAGAGGGAGGGGCGCGGGATTCACCCCTCCACTTT. Its translation is CASSKEGGARDSPLHF.

For the CDR3, the DNA is TGTGCCAGCAGCTTTACCGGGACTAGCGGCGGGGAGCTGTTTTTT. This translates into CASSFTGTSGGELFF. This sequence joins TRBV11-2 and TRBJ2-2; 11 positions match TRBD2. J was trimmed by 7 bases and V by 3 bases; bases with no gene match: 4. The CDR3 contains 15 residues. The V gene's germline CDR1 is SGHAT and CDR2 FQNNGV.

The rearrangement uses TRBV4-1 and TRBJ1-5, with 11 positions matching TRBD1. Trimming removed 1 base from V and 7 bases from J; junction bases left unmatched: 6. Germline values: CDR1 MGHRA, CDR2 YSYEKL. The length of the CDR3 is 16 residues. CDR3 region: CASSQVADRGRQPQHF. In DNA, the CDR3 is TGCGCCAGCAGCCAAGTTGCGGACAGGGGGCGACAGCCCCAGCATTTT.

The rearrangement joins TRBV7-9 to TRBJ1-1, with a tentative D call TRBD1 (5 bases). CDR1 and CDR2 (germline): SEHNR, FQNEAQ (reference sequence). Trimming cost V 2 bases and J 8 bases, with 6 bases left between them. The CDR3 loop spans 11 amino acids. CDR3 sequence (DNA): TGTGCCAGCAGCTTATGGGGCGAAGCTTTCTTT. Amino acids: CASSLWGEAFF.

V and J are TRBV2 and TRBJ2-3, with TRBD2 as a possible D gene (6 bases). V was pared by 5 bases and J by 0 bases, with 12 bases between. The CDR3 runs to 15 residues. CDR1 and CDR2 (germline): SNHLY, FYNNEI. The CDR3 reads CASSPGTHSTDTQYF. CDR3 coding DNA: TGTGCCAGCAGTCCAGGGACTCATAGCACAGATACGCAGTATTTT.

This chain links TRBV5-1 with TRBJ2-5, with 9 bases fitting TRBD2. The CDR3 consists of 15 residues. In germline, CDR1 is SGHRS, CDR2 YFSETQ. The V gene end was trimmed by 5 bases and the J gene end by 2 bases; junction bases not matched to a gene: 7. The CDR3 region is CASSLAGAPQETQYF. The CDR3 region has the DNA TGCGCCAGCAGTTTAGCGGGAGCTCCACAAGAGACCCAGTACTTC.

The rearrangement links TRBV6-4 to TRBJ2-1; 10 positions match TRBD2. Germline assignment: CDR1 MRHNA and CDR2 SNTAGT. V dropped 3 bases and J dropped 6; count of bases not matched to a gene: 5. The CDR3 totals 15 residues. The CDR3 region is CASSESSGSPNEQFF. The CDR3 DNA sequence: TGTGCCAGCAGTGAGTCTAGCGGGAGCCCCAATGAGCAGTTCTTC.

The DNA of the CDR3 is TGTGCCAGCAGCCAAGAGGGTTTGCTGGGCAGGGTCAATCAGCCCCAGCATTTT. This encodes CASSQEGLLGRVNQPQHF. The chain couples TRBV4-2 to TRBJ1-5, with a weak D call TRBD1 (5 bases). This CDR3 region has 18 residues. The germline V gene has CDR1 LGHNA and CDR2 YNFKEQ. V gave up 0 bases and J gave up 3 bases, with 18 bases separating them.